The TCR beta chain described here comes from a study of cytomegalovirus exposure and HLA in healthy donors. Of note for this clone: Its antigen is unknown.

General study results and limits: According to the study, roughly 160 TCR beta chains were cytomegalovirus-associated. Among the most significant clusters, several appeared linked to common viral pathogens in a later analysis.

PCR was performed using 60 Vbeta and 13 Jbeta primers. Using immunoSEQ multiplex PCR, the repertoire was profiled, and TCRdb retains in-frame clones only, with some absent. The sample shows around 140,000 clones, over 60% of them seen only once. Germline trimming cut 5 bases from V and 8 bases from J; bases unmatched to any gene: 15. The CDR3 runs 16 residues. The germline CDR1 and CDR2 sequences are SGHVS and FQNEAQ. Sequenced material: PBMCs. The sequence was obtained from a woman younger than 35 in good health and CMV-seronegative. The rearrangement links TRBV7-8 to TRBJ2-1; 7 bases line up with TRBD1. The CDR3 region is CASSTRTGRMVDEQFF. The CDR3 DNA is TGTGCCAGCAGCACCCGGACAGGACGGATGGTAGATGAGCAGTTCTTC. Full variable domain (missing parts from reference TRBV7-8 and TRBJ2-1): GAGVSQSPRYKVAKRGQDVALRCDPISGHVSLFWYQQALGQGPEFLTYFQNEAQLDKSGLPSDRFFAERPEGSVSTLKIQRTQQEDSAVYLCASSTRTGRMVDEQFFGPGTRLTVL.